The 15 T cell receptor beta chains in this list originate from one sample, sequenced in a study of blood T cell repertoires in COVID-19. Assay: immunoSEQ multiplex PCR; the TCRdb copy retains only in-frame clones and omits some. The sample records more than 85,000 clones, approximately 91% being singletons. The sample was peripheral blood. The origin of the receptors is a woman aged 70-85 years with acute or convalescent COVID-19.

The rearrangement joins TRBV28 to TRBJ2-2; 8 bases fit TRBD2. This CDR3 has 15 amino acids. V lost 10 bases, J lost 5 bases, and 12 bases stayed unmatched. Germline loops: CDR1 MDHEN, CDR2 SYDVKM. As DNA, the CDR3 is TGTGCCACTCTTCGGGGGGGCAGGGGAACCGGGGAGCTGTTTTTT. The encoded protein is CATLRGGRGTGELFF.

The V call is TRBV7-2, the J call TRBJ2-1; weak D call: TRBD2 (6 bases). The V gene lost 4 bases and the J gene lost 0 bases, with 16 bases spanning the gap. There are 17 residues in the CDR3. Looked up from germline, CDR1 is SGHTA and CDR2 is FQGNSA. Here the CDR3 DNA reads TGTGCCAGCAGCTCCCGACTAGTTCTCGTCTCCTACAATGAGCAGTTCTTC. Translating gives CASSSRLVLVSYNEQFF.

For the CDR3, the DNA is TGTGCCAGCAGTTTTCTCATCGGGACACCCGACGGCAAAAACATTCAGTACTTC. It specifies CASSFLIGTPDGKNIQYF. This chain connects TRBV27 to TRBJ2-4; possible D gene TRBD1, 6 bases. Germline CDR1 MNHEY, CDR2 SMNVEV (reference sequence). Deletions cut 3 bases from V and 3 bases from J, with 21 bases between. The length of the CDR3 is 18 residues.

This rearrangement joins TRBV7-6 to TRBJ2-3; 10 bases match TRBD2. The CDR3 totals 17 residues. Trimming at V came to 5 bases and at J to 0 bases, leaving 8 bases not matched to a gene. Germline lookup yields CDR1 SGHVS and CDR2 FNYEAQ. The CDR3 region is CASSLGLAASSTDTQYF. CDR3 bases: TGTGCCAGCAGCCTCGGACTAGCGGCCTCTAGCACAGATACGCAGTATTTT.

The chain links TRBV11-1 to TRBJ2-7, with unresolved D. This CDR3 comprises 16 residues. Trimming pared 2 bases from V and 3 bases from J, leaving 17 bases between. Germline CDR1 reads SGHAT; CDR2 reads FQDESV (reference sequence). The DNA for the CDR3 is TGTGCCAGCAGCTTACCCTGCGACAAATACAGCTACGAGCAGTACGTC. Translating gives CASSLPCDKYSYEQYV.

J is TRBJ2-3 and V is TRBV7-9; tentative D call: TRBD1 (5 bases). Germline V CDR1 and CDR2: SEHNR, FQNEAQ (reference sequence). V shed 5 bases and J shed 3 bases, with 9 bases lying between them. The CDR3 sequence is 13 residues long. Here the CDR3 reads CASSGRTTDTQYF. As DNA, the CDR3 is TGTGCCAGCAGCGGGCGGACAACAGATACGCAGTATTTT.

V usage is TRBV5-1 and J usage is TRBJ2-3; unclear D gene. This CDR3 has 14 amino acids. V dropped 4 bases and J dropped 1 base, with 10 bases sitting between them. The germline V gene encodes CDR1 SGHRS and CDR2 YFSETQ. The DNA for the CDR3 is TGCGCCAGCAGCCCACAAGTGGGCACAGATACGCAGTATTTT. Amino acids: CASSPQVGTDTQYF.

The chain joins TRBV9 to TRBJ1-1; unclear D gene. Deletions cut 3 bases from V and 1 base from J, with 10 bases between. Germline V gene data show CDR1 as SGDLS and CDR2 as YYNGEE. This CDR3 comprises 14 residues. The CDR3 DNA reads TGTGCCAGCAGCGCCCCGCGTTGGAACACTGAAGCTTTCTTT. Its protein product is CASSAPRWNTEAFF.

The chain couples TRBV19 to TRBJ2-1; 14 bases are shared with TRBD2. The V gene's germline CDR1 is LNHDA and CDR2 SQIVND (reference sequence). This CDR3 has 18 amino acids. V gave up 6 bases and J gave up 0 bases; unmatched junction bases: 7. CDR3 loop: CASSATSGGVNSYNEQFF. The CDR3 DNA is TGTGCCAGTAGCGCGACTAGCGGGGGGGTTAACTCCTACAATGAGCAGTTCTTC.

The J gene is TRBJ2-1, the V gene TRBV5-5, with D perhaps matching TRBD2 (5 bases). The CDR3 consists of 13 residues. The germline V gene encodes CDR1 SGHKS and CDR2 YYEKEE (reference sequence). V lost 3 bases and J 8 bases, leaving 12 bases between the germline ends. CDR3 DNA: TGTGCCAGCAGCTCGCAGAGCGGCTATGAGCAGTTCTTC. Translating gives CASSSQSGYEQFF.

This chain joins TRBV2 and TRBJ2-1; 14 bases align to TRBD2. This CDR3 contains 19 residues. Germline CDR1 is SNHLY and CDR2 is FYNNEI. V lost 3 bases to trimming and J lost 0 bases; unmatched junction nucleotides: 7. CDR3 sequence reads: CASSEPGLAGASSYNEQFF. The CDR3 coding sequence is TGTGCCAGCAGTGAGCCGGGACTAGCGGGAGCAAGCTCCTACAATGAGCAGTTCTTC.

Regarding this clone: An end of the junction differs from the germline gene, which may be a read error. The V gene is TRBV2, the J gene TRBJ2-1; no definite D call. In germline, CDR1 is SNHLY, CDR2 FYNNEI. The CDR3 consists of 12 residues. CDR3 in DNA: TGTGCCAGCAGTGAAACATTGTCGACGAGGCTCTTC. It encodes CASSETLSTRLF.

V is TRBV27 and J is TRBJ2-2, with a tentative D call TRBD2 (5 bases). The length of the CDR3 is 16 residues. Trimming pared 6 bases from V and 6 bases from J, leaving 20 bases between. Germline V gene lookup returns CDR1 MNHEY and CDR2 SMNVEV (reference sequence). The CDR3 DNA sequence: TGTGCCAGCAGCCTACAAGGACTGCCTCGAGCCGGGGAGCTGTTTTTT. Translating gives CASSLQGLPRAGELFF.

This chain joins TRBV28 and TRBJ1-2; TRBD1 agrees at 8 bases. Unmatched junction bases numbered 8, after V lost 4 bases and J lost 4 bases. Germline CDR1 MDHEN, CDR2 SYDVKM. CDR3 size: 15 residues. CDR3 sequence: CASSSRTGFGYGYTF. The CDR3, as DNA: TGTGCCAGCAGTTCCAGGACAGGGTTTGGCTATGGCTACACCTTC.

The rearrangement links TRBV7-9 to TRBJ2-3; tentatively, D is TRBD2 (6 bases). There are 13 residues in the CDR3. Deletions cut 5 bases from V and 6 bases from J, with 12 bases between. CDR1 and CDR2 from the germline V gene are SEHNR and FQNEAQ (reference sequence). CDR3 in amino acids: CASSPSSVDTQYF. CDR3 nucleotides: TGTGCCAGCAGCCCCTCTAGCGTGGATACGCAGTATTTT.